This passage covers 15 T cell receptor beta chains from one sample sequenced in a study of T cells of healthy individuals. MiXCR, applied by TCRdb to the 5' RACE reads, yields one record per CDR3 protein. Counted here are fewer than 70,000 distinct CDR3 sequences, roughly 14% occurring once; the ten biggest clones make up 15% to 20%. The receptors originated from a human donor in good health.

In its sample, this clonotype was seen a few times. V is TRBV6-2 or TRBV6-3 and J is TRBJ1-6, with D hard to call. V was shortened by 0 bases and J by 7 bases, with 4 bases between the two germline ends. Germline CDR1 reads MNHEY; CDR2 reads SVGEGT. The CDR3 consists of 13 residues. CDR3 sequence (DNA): TGTGCCAGCAGTTACTCTACGAATTCACCCCTCCACTTT. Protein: CASSYSTNSPLHF.

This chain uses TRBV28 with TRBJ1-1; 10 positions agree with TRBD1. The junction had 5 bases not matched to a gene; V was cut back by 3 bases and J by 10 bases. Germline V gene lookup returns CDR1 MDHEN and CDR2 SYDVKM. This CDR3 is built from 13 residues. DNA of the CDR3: TGTGCCAGCAGTTTCCAGGGACAGGGGAGAGCTTTCTTT. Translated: CASSFQGQGRAFF.

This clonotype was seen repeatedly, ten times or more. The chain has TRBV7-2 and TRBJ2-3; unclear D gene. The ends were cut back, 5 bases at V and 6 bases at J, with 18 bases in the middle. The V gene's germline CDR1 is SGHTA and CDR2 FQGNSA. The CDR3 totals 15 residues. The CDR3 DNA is TGTGCCAGCAGCCGAATAGGGTACCCGATCGATACGCAGTATTTT. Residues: CASSRIGYPIDTQYF.

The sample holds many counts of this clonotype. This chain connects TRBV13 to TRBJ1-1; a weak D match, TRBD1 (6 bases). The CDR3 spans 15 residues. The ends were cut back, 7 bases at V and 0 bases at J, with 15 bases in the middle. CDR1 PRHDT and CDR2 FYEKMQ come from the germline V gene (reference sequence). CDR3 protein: CASNRGGAMNTEAFF. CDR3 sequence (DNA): TGTGCCAGCAACCGCGGGGGGGCGATGAACACTGAAGCTTTCTTT.

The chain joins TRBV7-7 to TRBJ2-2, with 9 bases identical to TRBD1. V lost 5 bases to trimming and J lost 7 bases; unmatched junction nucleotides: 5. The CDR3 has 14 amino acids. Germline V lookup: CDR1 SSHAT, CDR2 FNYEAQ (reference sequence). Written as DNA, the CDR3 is TGTGCCAGCAGCCGGGACAGGGAGAACGGGGAGCTGTTTTTT. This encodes CASSRDRENGELFF.

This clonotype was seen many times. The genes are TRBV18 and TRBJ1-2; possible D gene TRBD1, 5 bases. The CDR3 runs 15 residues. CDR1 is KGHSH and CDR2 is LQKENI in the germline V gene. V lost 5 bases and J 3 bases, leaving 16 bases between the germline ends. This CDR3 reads CASSFGYRDDYGYTF. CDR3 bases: TGTGCCAGCTCATTCGGATACCGGGACGACTATGGCTACACCTTC.

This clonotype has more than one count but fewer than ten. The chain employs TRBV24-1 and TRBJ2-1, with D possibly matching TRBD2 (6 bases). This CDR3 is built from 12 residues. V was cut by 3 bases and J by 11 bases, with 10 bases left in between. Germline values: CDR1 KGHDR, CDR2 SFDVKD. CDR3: CATSDPGVQQFF. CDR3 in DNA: TGTGCCACCAGTGATCCGGGGGTTCAGCAGTTCTTC.

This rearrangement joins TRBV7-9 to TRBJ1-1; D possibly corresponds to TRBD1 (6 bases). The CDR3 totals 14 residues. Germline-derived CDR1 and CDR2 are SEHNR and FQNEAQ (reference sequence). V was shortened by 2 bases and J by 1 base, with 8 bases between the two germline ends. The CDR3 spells CASSLYRENTEAFF. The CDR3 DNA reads TGTGCCAGCAGCTTATACAGGGAGAACACTGAAGCTTTCTTT. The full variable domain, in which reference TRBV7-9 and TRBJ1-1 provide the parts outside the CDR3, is DTGVSQNPRHKITKRGQNVTFRCDPISEHNRLYWYRQTLGQGPEFLTYFQNEAQLEKSRLLSDRFSAERPKGSFSTLEIQRTEQGDSAMYLCASSLYRENTEAFFGQGTRLTVV.

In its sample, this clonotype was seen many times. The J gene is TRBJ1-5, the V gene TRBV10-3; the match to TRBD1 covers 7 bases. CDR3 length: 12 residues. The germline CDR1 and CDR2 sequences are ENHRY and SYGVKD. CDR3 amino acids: CATGQNNQPQHF. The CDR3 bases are TGTGCGACAGGGCAGAACAATCAGCCCCAGCATTTT.

The chain's CDR3 is CAISNTGTGRYEQYF. As DNA, the CDR3 is TGTGCCATCAGTAATACCGGGACAGGGCGCTACGAGCAGTACTTC. V gene TRBV10-3 combines with J gene TRBJ2-7; 9 nucleotides agree with TRBD1. Germline V gives CDR1 ENHRY, CDR2 SYGVKD. This CDR3 is 15 amino acids long. V lost 5 bases, J lost 3 bases, and 8 bases stayed unmatched.

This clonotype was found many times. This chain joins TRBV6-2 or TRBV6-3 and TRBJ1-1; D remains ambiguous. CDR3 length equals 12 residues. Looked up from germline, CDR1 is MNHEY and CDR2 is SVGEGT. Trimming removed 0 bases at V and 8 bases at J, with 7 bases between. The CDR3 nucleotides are TGTGCCAGCAGTTACTCCCGGGCGGAAGCTTTCTTT. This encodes CASSYSRAEAFF.

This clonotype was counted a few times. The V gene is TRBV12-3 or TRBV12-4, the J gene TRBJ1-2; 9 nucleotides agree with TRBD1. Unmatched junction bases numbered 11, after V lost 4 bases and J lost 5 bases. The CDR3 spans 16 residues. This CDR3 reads CASSSPGQGSSYGYTF. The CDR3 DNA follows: TGTGCCAGCAGTTCCCCGGGACAGGGTTCCTCATATGGCTACACCTTC.

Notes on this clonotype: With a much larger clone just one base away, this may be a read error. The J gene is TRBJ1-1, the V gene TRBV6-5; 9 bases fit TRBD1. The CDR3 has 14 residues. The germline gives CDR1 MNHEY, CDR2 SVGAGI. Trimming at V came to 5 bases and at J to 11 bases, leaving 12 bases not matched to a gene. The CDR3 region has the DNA TGTGCCAGCAGTCCAACCGGGACAGGGATCGGGGCTTTCTTT. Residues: CASSPTGTGIGAFF.

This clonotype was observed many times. In DNA form, the CDR3 reads TGTGCCAGCAGCTTAATGGGGGACACTGAAGCTTTCTTT. This sequence encodes CASSLMGDTEAFF. V gene TRBV7-9 combines with J gene TRBJ1-1; D is perhaps TRBD1 (5 bases). CDR1 is SEHNR, CDR2 FQNEAQ, per germline (reference sequence). The CDR3 runs 13 residues. V shed 2 bases and J shed 3 bases, with 7 bases lying between them. Full variable domain (missing parts from reference TRBV7-9 and TRBJ1-1): DTGVSQNPRHKITKRGQNVTFRCDPISEHNRLYWYRQTLGQGPEFLTYFQNEAQLEKSRLLSDRFSAERPKGSFSTLEIQRTEQGDSAMYLCASSLMGDTEAFFGQGTRLTVV.

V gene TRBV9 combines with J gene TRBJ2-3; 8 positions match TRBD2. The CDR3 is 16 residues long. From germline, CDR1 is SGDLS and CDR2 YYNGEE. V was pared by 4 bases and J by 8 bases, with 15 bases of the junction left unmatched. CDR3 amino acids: CASSPDPGGGSGTQYF. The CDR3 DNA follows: TGTGCCAGCAGCCCCGATCCGGGCGGGGGGTCGGGTACGCAGTATTTT. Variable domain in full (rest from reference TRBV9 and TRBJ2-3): DSGVTQTPKHLITATGQRVTLRCSPRSGDLSVYWYQQSLDQGLQFLIQYYNGEERAKGNILERFSAQQFPDLHSELNLSSLELGDSALYFCASSPDPGGGSGTQYFGPGTRLTVL.